The T cell receptor beta chain described here comes from a study of blood T cell repertoires in COVID-19. Study-wide context: Nucleic acid was either cDNA or gDNA, and it came from T cells, B-cell-depleted T cells, or PBMCs.

Seattle patients were enrolled while actively infected and followed longitudinally. In the original processing: It was from reference gene primer amplification that nucleated cell counts were estimated. Clones were sequenced by immunoSEQ multiplex PCR, and TCRdb holds only the in-frame ones, with some missing. V, J and clone size are taken as reported in that table, and D and trimming were inferred from the DNA itself. The table has about 93,000 clones, around 86% seen once; the top ten hold over 5%. The germline V and J ends were trimmed by 7 bases and 0 bases, with 24 bases remaining between them. The CDR3 contains 19 residues. Germline CDR1 and CDR2: MDHEN and SYDVKM.

The chain has TRBV28 and TRBJ2-2; maybe TRBD2 (7 bases). The clonotype comes from a man aged 60-69 years with COVID-19, enrolled during active disease. The sample was peripheral blood. The CDR3 loop is CASTSRGAGETPNTGELFF. CDR3 sequence (DNA): TGTGCCAGCACCTCTCGGGGGGCGGGAGAGACACCGAACACCGGGGAGCTGTTTTTT. Using reference TRBV28 and TRBJ2-2 for the parts outside the CDR3, the full variable domain is DVKVTQSSRYLVKRTGEKVFLECVQDMDHENMFWYRQDPGLGLRLIYFSYDVKMKEKGDIPEGYSVSREKKERFSLILESASTNQTSMYLCASTSRGAGETPNTGELFFGEGSRLTVL.